The rows below give T cell receptor beta chains drawn from one sample of a study of blood T cell repertoires in COVID-19. Sequenced by immunoSEQ multiplex PCR; TCRdb stores in-frame clones only, minus some. The table records 200,000 to 250,000 clones, roughly 80% of them present only once. Sequencing input: PBMCs or T cells enriched from blood (not recorded which). The source of these receptors is a man in his sixties who had recovered from COVID-19. Both conserved end residues are part of each CDR3. A D gene is named only where the DNA matches it firmly. Clone sizes are given selectively: once, few, many, or a class where the clone is expanded.

abundance	d_gene	j_gene	v_gene	CDR3aa	CDR3nt
few	TRBD1	TRBJ2-7	TRBV12-5	CASGPGQGVVYEQYF	TGTGCTAGTGGTCCCGGACAGGGAGTAGTTTACGAGCAGTACTTC
.	.	TRBJ1-5	TRBV12-3/TRBV12-4	CASSFPGQPQHF	TGTGCCAGCAGTTTCCCGGGGCAGCCCCAGCATTTT
.	.	TRBJ2-7	TRBV30	CAWSVLGGYEQYF	TGTGCCTGGAGTGTACTAGGCGGGTACGAGCAGTACTTC
.	.	TRBJ1-4	TRBV6-1	CASSDTGVEKLFF	TGTGCCAGCAGTGACACAGGTGTTGAAAAACTGTTTTTT
.	TRBD1	TRBJ2-3	TRBV19	CASSDRGNTDTQYF	TGTGCCAGTAGCGACAGGGGTAACACAGATACGCAGTATTTT
.	.	TRBJ1-1	TRBV5-8	CATVPQGTNLRLNTEAFF	TGTGCCACCGTCCCACAGGGCACCAACCTACGCTTGAACACTGAAGCTTTCTTT
.	TRBD1	TRBJ2-7	TRBV19	CASSEQGSSYEQYF	TGTGCCAGTAGTGAACAGGGGTCCTCCTACGAGCAGTACTTC
once	TRBD1	TRBJ1-2	TRBV28	CASSLLQTGPPSYTF	TGTGCCAGCAGTTTATTACAGACAGGGCCGCCTAGCTACACCTTC
.	.	TRBJ2-7	TRBV2	CACRADKQYF	TGTGCTTGTAGGGCGGACAAGCAGTACTTC
once	.	TRBJ1-2	TRBV5-6	CASSLAAGRVSGYTF	TGTGCCAGCAGCTTGGCCGCAGGCAGGGTGTCTGGCTACACCTTC
once	.	TRBJ2-6	TRBV27	CASSPFGSGANVLTF	TGTGCCAGCAGCCCGTTCGGCTCTGGGGCCAACGTCCTGACTTTC
.	.	TRBJ1-4	TRBV7-8	CASSPSEINEKLFF	TGTGCCAGCAGCCCAAGCGAGATTAATGAAAAACTGTTTTTT
.	.	TRBJ1-2	TRBV6-5	CASSPRVDIGYGYTF	TGTGCCAGCAGTCCACGCGTCGACATCGGCTATGGCTACACCTTC
.	.	TRBJ2-3	TRBV5-6	CASSTTRGTDTQYF	TGTGCCAGCAGCACAACTAGGGGCACAGATACGCAGTATTTT
.	.	TRBJ1-1	TRBV15	CATSRDSLGQNTEAFF	TGTGCCACCAGCAGAGATTCCTTGGGACAGAACACTGAAGCTTTCTTT
.	.	TRBJ1-2	TRBV6-2/TRBV6-3	CASSYGPEYGYTF	TGTGCCAGCAGTTACGGGCCAGAGTATGGCTACACCTTC
once	.	TRBJ1-1	TRBV7-2	CASSFQGRNTEAFF	TGTGCCAGCAGCTTCCAGGGTCGGAACACTGAAGCTTTCTTT
.	TRBD2	TRBJ2-3	TRBV29-1	CSVAAASGVTNTDTQYF	TGCAGCGTTGCGGCGGCTAGCGGGGTTACTAACACAGATACGCAGTATTTT
.	TRBD1	TRBJ1-5	TRBV7-2	CASSPTGDNQPQHF	TGTGCCAGCAGCCCGACAGGGGACAATCAGCCCCAGCATTTT
.	.	TRBJ1-1	TRBV6-1	CASSEAGGLTEAFF	TGTGCCAGCAGTGAAGCAGGGGGATTAACTGAAGCTTTCTTT
once	.	TRBJ1-4	TRBV18	CASSLQGVREKLFF	TGTGCCAGCTCACTACAGGGAGTGCGTGAAAAACTGTTTTTT
.	TRBD1	TRBJ2-5	TRBV2	CASSEGQAETQYF	TGTGCCAGCAGCGAAGGACAGGCGGAGACCCAGTACTTC
few	TRBD1	TRBJ1-1	TRBV7-9	CASSPRQGMNTEAFF	TGTGCCAGCAGCCCTCGACAGGGCATGAACACTGAAGCTTTCTTT
.	TRBD1	TRBJ1-1	TRBV6-5	CASSRQGANTEAFF	TGTGCCAGCAGCCGACAGGGGGCCAACACTGAAGCTTTCTTT
.	TRBD1	TRBJ1-5	TRBV6-2/TRBV6-3	CASSNRGSPQHF	TGTGCCAGCAGCAACAGGGGGAGCCCCCAGCATTTT
.	.	TRBJ2-3	TRBV28	CASGRGTDTQYF	TGTGCCAGCGGGCGCGGCACAGATACGCAGTATTTT
.	TRBD2	TRBJ2-3	TRBV2	CASSFSGEQTSTDTQYF	TGTGCCAGCAGTTTTAGCGGGGAACAAACTAGCACAGATACGCAGTATTTT
.	.	TRBJ1-4	TRBV5-1	CASGTSGSNEKLFF	TGCGCCAGCGGAACCTCGGGGTCTAATGAAAAACTGTTTTTT
.	.	TRBJ1-1	TRBV9	CASSEYPGDKGTEAFF	TGTGCCAGCAGCGAGTATCCAGGGGACAAGGGCACTGAAGCTTTCTTT
.	.	TRBJ1-1	TRBV11-1	CASSEGRANTEAFF	TGTGCCAGCAGCGAGGGAAGGGCGAACACTGAAGCTTTCTTT
.	.	TRBJ1-6	TRBV6-2/TRBV6-3	CASSFRRGRNSPLHF	TGTGCCAGCAGTTTCCGCAGGGGTCGGAATTCACCCCTCCACTTT
.	.	TRBJ2-7	TRBV5-1	CASSLVRQVYEQYF	TGCGCCAGCAGCTTGGTCCGCCAGGTCTACGAGCAGTACTTC
.	.	TRBJ2-7	TRBV2	CASTLTGFGEQYF	TGTGCCAGCACACTCACGGGGTTCGGGGAGCAGTACTTC
.	TRBD1	TRBJ1-1	TRBV7-9	CAITHRGLVSEAFF	TGTGCCATCACGCACAGGGGCCTGGTCTCTGAAGCTTTCTTT
.	.	TRBJ1-3	TRBV19	CASSLAVPGNTIYF	TGTGCCAGTTCCCTCGCGGTTCCGGGAAACACCATATATTTT
.	TRBD1	TRBJ1-1	TRBV7-9	CASSLGGVRDSVMNTEAFF	TGTGCCAGCAGCTTAGGGGGGGTGCGGGACAGTGTTATGAACACTGAAGCTTTCTTT
once	.	TRBJ1-2	TRBV3-1/TRBV3-2	CASSQDAGYGYTF	TGTGCCAGCAGCCAAGACGCAGGCTATGGCTACACCTTC
.	.	TRBJ1-1	TRBV5-1	CASSQQGSTEAFF	TGCGCCAGCAGCCAACAGGGTAGCACTGAAGCTTTCTTT
.	TRBD1	TRBJ1-2	TRBV5-1	CASSLWTGGTGYTF	TGCGCCAGCAGCCTGTGGACAGGGGGGACTGGCTACACCTTC
.	.	TRBJ1-6	TRBV4-1	CASSQDPQELNSYNSPLHF	TGCGCCAGCAGCCAAGACCCACAGGAGTTAAACTCCTATAATTCACCCCTCCACTTT
.	.	TRBJ2-5	TRBV5-4	CASSFTGMRQETQYF	TGTGCCAGCAGCTTTACAGGGATGAGGCAAGAGACCCAGTACTTC
.	.	TRBJ2-7	TRBV6-4	CASSDLDRGNPPILYEQYF	TGTGCCAGCAGTGACTTAGATCGGGGGAATCCACCGATCCTTTACGAGCAGTACTTC
.	TRBD1	TRBJ1-5	TRBV7-9	CASSWGQHQPQHF	TGTGCCAGCAGCTGGGGACAGCATCAGCCCCAGCATTTT
.	TRBD2	TRBJ2-1	TRBV9	CASSALGLYDNEQFF	TGTGCCAGCAGCGCCCTGGGACTATACGACAATGAGCAGTTCTTC
.	.	TRBJ1-2	TRBV29-1	CSARSSGYGYTF	TGCAGCGCACGGTCATCGGGCTATGGCTACACCTTC
few	.	TRBJ2-3	TRBV6-5	CASRHPQGDTQYF	TGTGCCAGCAGACACCCACAGGGAGATACGCAGTATTTT
.	.	TRBJ2-7	TRBV7-8	CASSHPTRQPYEQYF	TGTGCCAGCAGCCACCCGACGAGGCAGCCGTACGAGCAGTACTTC
.	.	TRBJ2-2	TRBV4-3	CASSQDLLGELFF	TGCGCCAGCAGCCAAGATCTTCTTGGGGAGCTGTTTTTT
.	.	TRBJ1-5	TRBV7-2	CASSQGGGRQPQHF	TGTGCCAGCAGCCAAGGGGGGGGCAGGCAGCCCCAGCATTTT
.	TRBD1	TRBJ1-1	TRBV18	CASSPDRVSTEAFF	TGTGCCAGCTCTCCGGACAGGGTGAGCACTGAAGCTTTCTTT
.	TRBD1	TRBJ1-4	TRBV2	CASRVTRDRALAANEKLFF	TGTGCCAGCCGCGTAACCCGGGACAGGGCGCTTGCGGCTAATGAAAAACTGTTTTTT
.	.	TRBJ2-7	TRBV2	CASSPQGYEQYF	TGTGCCAGCAGTCCACAGGGCTACGAGCAGTACTTC
.	.	TRBJ2-3	TRBV6-5	CASRAGAFQDTQYF	TGTGCCAGCAGGGCTGGGGCCTTTCAAGATACGCAGTATTTT
.	.	TRBJ1-1	TRBV30	CAWRVTGRGTEAFF	TGTGCCTGGAGGGTCACAGGGAGGGGCACTGAAGCTTTCTTT
once	.	TRBJ1-1	TRBV7-2	CASSWGGRTEAFF	TGTGCCAGCAGCTGGGGGGGGAGGACTGAAGCTTTCTTT
few	.	TRBJ1-2	TRBV6-5	CASRFPGDYGYTF	TGTGCCAGCAGATTTCCAGGGGACTATGGCTACACCTTC